This TCR beta chain was obtained from a study of shared clonotypes between healthy human individuals. Regarding the study as a whole: In general, naive subsets displayed greater estimated richness than memory subsets did.

Details on this clone: The antigen is undetermined.

The naive CD8 fraction comprised CD45RO-negative cells positively selected for CCR7 and excluded terminally differentiated effector memory CD45RA+ cells. Healthy HIV-negative adults with no recent acute infections or vaccinations were recruited as donors. The CDR3 consists of 9 residues. The germline gives CDR1 DFQATT, CDR2 SNEGSKA (reference sequence). V was cut by 6 bases and J by 7 bases, with 7 bases left in between. The assay ran at deep level. Original data processing: ImmunoSEQ junction-only sequences lacked quality scores, so their filtering differed. Method: immunoSEQ multiplex PCR; TCRdb's copy keeps in-frame clones and lacks some. V, J and clone size are taken as reported in that table, and D and trimming were inferred from the DNA itself. In the table there are 1.5 million to 2.5 million clones, approximately 94% of which are singletons.

This clonotype was sampled from a man between 18 and 35 years old in good health. The rearrangement uses TRBV20-1 and TRBJ2-7; D remains ambiguous. The sequencing sample was made of naive CD8+ T cells sorted from blood. For the CDR3, the DNA is TGCAGTGCATTATCAGAGCAGTACTTC. Its translation is CSALSEQYF.